Each of the 25 T cell receptor beta chains below was sequenced from the same sample in a study of early T cells in non-severe SARS-CoV-2 infection. TCRdb itself ran the 5' RACE reads through MiXCR, one entry per CDR3 protein. The data hold about 94,000 distinct CDR3 sequences, with around 14% observed a single time. Input material: whole blood. These receptors were taken from an adult who was a healthcare worker with PCR-confirmed SARS-CoV-2 infection or an uninfected control (not recorded which).

The gene calls are TRBV28 and TRBJ2-7, with D unclear. The CDR3 sequence is 16 residues long. Germline V gene sequence: CDR1 MDHEN, CDR2 SYDVKM. V was cut by 1 base and J by 0 bases, with 13 bases left in between. The CDR3 nucleotides are TGTGCCAGCAGTTTATCGGACGGTATCAGCTCCTACGAGCAGTACTTC. Amino acids: CASSLSDGISSYEQYF.

As for this clonotype: A read error may account for a junction end that differs from germline. The rearrangement uses TRBV29-1 and TRBJ1-2; 7 nucleotides agree with TRBD1. Germline CDR1 and CDR2: SQVTM and ANQGSEA. This CDR3 is built from 17 residues. CDR3 nucleotides: TGCAGCGTTGGACCCGTCACCCAGGGGGTCGCTAACTATGGCTTCACCTTC. This sequence encodes CSVGPVTQGVANYGFTF.

This clonotype was found a few times. V usage is TRBV18 and J usage is TRBJ1-1; tentatively, D is TRBD1 (6 bases). The germline CDR1 and CDR2 sequences are KGHSH and LQKENI. The CDR3 is made up of 14 amino acids. V was cut by 3 bases and J by 1 base, with 9 bases left in between. In nucleotides, the CDR3 is TGTGCCAGCTCACCCGCAGGGGAGAACACTGAAGCTTTCTTT. Translated, it gives CASSPAGENTEAFF.

This clonotype was detected only once. The CDR3 nucleotides are TGTGCCAGTGACGAGGGCAGGGTGGATACGCAGTATTTT. It translates to CASDEGRVDTQYF. The chain employs TRBV28 and TRBJ2-3, with D possibly being TRBD1 or TRBD2 (5 bases each). The length of the CDR3 is 13 residues. CDR1 is MDHEN, CDR2 SYDVKM, per germline. V lost 9 bases to trimming and J lost 6 bases, with 16 bases between them.

CDR3 amino acids: CASSQERGGRWKRAETQYF. The CDR3 bases are TGTGCCAGCAGCCAAGAGCGGGGGGGCCGGTGGAAGAGGGCAGAGACCCAGTACTTC. The chain uses TRBV27 and TRBJ2-5, with TRBD2 matching 10 bases. Germline V CDR1 and CDR2: MNHEY, SMNVEV (reference sequence). After removal of 6 bases from V and 4 bases from J, the junction contained 20 bases not matched to a gene. The CDR3 runs to 19 residues.

This clonotype was observed many times. The V gene is TRBV11-2, the J gene TRBJ2-5, with D uncertain. Germline assignment: CDR1 SGHAT and CDR2 FQNNGV. V lost 1 base, J lost 5 bases, and 5 bases lay in between. The CDR3 loop spans 12 amino acids. In DNA form, the CDR3 reads TGTGCCAGCAGCTTAGTCCGGGAGACCCAGTACTTC. Residues: CASSLVRETQYF.

A remark on this clonotype: This clone may be a read error of a much larger clone one base away. The chain has TRBV7-6 and TRBJ2-5, with D perhaps matching TRBD1 or TRBD2 (5 bases each). The CDR3 contains 15 residues. Trimming removed 5 bases from V and 3 bases from J, with 16 bases in between. Germline V gives CDR1 SGHVS, CDR2 FNYEAQ. The CDR3 protein is CASSPTGASKETQYF. For the CDR3, the DNA is TGTGCCAGCAGCCCCACCGGGGCTAGCAAAGAGACCCAGTACTTC. The full variable domain, its missing parts supplied by reference TRBV7-6 and TRBJ2-5, is GAGVSQSPRYKVTKRGQDVALRCDPISGHVSLYWYRQALGQGPEFLTYFNYEAQQDKSGLPNDRFSAERPEGSISTLTIQRTEQRDSAMYRCASSPTGASKETQYFGPGTRLLVL.

This clonotype was seen a few times. The chain combines TRBV11-2 with TRBJ1-5; D call uncertain. This CDR3 is built from 15 residues. Trimming stripped 0 bases from V and 5 bases from J, with 11 bases between. From germline, CDR1 is SGHAT and CDR2 FQNNGV. The CDR3 region is CASSLDPGEDQPQHF. CDR3 coding DNA: TGTGCCAGCAGCTTAGATCCCGGGGAGGATCAGCCCCAGCATTTT.

This clonotype was found a few times. The rearrangement links TRBV20-1 to TRBJ2-2, with TRBD1 matching over 10 bases. V was pared by 1 base and J by 2 bases, with 4 bases of the junction left unmatched. This CDR3 contains 16 residues. CDR1 is DFQATT and CDR2 is SNEGSKA in the germline V gene (reference sequence). Here the CDR3 reads CSARGGQGINTGELFF. In DNA, the CDR3 is TGCAGTGCTAGAGGGGGACAGGGGATAAACACCGGGGAGCTGTTTTTT.

For the CDR3, the DNA is TGTGCCAGCAGTGATAACTGGGGGACTGAAGCTTTCTTT. Amino acid sequence: CASSDNWGTEAFF. The V and J genes are TRBV2 and TRBJ1-1; maybe TRBD1 (5 bases). CDR3 length: 13 amino acids. V shed 3 bases and J shed 5 bases, with 10 bases lying between them. Looked up from germline, CDR1 is SNHLY and CDR2 is FYNNEI. The whole variable domain, filled in from reference TRBV2 and TRBJ1-1, reads EPEVTQTPSHQVTQMGQEVILRCVPISNHLYFYWYRQILGQKVEFLVSFYNNEISEKSEIFDDQFSVERPDGSNFTLKIRSTKLEDSAMYFCASSDNWGTEAFFGQGTRLTVV.

CDR3 nucleotide sequence: TGCAGTGCCCCCAACAGGGGGCCTTCCTACAATGAGCAGTTCTTC. It specifies CSAPNRGPSYNEQFF. The genes are TRBV20-1 and TRBJ2-1, with 9 bases identical to TRBD1. From germline, CDR1 is DFQATT and CDR2 SNEGSKA (reference sequence). V was pared by 6 bases and J by 1 base, with 7 bases of the junction left unmatched. The CDR3 runs 15 residues.

The V gene is TRBV7-8, the J gene TRBJ2-1, with unresolved D. This CDR3 is built from 17 residues. V was trimmed by 0 bases and J by 5 bases, leaving 17 bases between them. The germline V gene has CDR1 SGHVS and CDR2 FQNEAQ. The CDR3 sequence is CASSLARSLGFDNEQFF. DNA of the CDR3: TGTGCCAGCAGCTTAGCGAGGTCCTTGGGTTTTGACAATGAGCAGTTCTTC.

This clonotype was picked up a small number of times. V is TRBV7-2 and J is TRBJ1-3, with D hard to call. Trimming left V 3 bases short and J 4 bases short, with 7 bases between. Germline lookup yields CDR1 SGHTA and CDR2 FQGNSA. The CDR3 is 13 amino acids. In nucleotides, the CDR3 is TGTGCCAGCAGCTTCTGGCGGGGAAACACCATATATTTT. It specifies CASSFWRGNTIYF.

This clonotype showed up many times. The chain uses TRBV5-4 and TRBJ2-7, with TRBD1 matching over 8 bases. Trimming took 4 bases from V and 7 from J; bases not matched to a gene: 16. CDR1 is SGHNT and CDR2 is YYREEE in the germline V gene (reference sequence). CDR3 length: 16 amino acids. The CDR3 sequence: CASSLGGPGQDKEQYF. The CDR3 nucleotides are TGTGCCAGCAGCCTGGGTGGACCGGGACAGGATAAGGAGCAGTACTTC.

This clonotype appeared a few times. DNA of the CDR3: TGTGCCACCCAGGGGTGGGGCAGGGGAGAGACCCAGTACTTC. Translating it yields CATQGWGRGETQYF. V is TRBV6-1 and J is TRBJ2-5; possible D gene TRBD1, 6 bases. V was cut by 10 bases and J by 4 bases, with 19 bases left in between. CDR1 is MNHNS and CDR2 is SASEGT in the germline V gene. The CDR3 consists of 14 residues.

This chain connects TRBV11-2 to TRBJ2-1, with TRBD2 matching over 16 bases. The trim removed 5 bases at V and 9 bases at J, leaving 10 bases unmatched. The V gene's germline CDR1 is SGHAT and CDR2 FQNNGV. The CDR3 is 17 residues long. In DNA form, the CDR3 reads TGTGCCAGCAGCCGCGGGACTAGCGGGGGGGGCCGGAGTGAGCAGTTCTTC. Protein sequence: CASSRGTSGGGRSEQFF.

There are many counts of this clonotype. The CDR3 DNA reads TGTGCCAGCAGCTTGCCCCCCGCAGGAGAAAAACTGTTTTTT. It is translated as CASSLPPAGEKLFF. The V and J genes are TRBV11-2 and TRBJ1-4; D is unresolved. The length of the CDR3 is 14 residues. V was cut by 3 bases and J by 8 bases, with 13 bases left in between. Germline V gene data show CDR1 as SGHAT and CDR2 as FQNNGV.

This clonotype came up a few times. The V and J genes are TRBV6-5 and TRBJ2-7, with D unresolved. The ends were cut back, 0 bases at V and 0 bases at J, with 12 bases in the middle. This CDR3 region has 16 residues. The V gene's germline CDR1 is MNHEY and CDR2 SVGAGI. DNA for the CDR3: TGTGCCAGCAGTTACTCGACGGCCTCAAGCTCCTACGAGCAGTACTTC. It codes for CASSYSTASSSYEQYF.

This clonotype has only a few counts. This chain links TRBV20-1 with TRBJ1-5; no clear D gene. The V gene lost 5 bases and the J gene lost 2 bases, with 10 bases spanning the gap. Germline-derived CDR1 and CDR2 are DFQATT and SNEGSKA (reference sequence). CDR3 length equals 13 residues. The CDR3: CSASIGGNQPQHF. The CDR3 nucleotides read TGCAGTGCTTCCATTGGGGGCAATCAGCCCCAGCATTTT.

This clonotype was observed a few times. This chain links TRBV20-1 with TRBJ1-2; 10 bases line up with TRBD1. Germline CDR1 and CDR2: DFQATT and SNEGSKA (reference sequence). Germline trimming cut 6 bases from V and 8 bases from J; bases unmatched to any gene: 3. The CDR3 extends over 11 amino acids. The CDR3 bases are TGCAGTGCGAGGACAGGGGGAGGCTACACCTTC. It codes for CSARTGGGYTF.

V is TRBV28 and J is TRBJ1-2; D perhaps matches TRBD1 (6 bases). From germline, CDR1 is MDHEN and CDR2 SYDVKM. The V end lost 6 bases, the J end lost 4 bases, and 15 bases lay between the germline ends. This CDR3 has 14 residues. The CDR3: CASRGRGAGYGYTF. The CDR3 DNA reads as TGTGCCAGCAGGGGAAGGGGGGCCGGCTATGGCTACACCTTC.

In this sample, this clonotype turned up many times. This chain uses TRBV5-1 with TRBJ1-3; D is possibly TRBD1 (6 bases). Germline V lookup: CDR1 SGHRS, CDR2 YFSETQ. The CDR3 is made up of 13 amino acids. Trimming shortened V by 0 bases and J by 9 bases, and 10 bases separated the two germline ends. This CDR3 is CASSLAGDGTIYF. CDR3 in DNA: TGCGCCAGCAGCTTGGCAGGGGATGGCACCATATATTTT.

The genes are TRBV6-2 or TRBV6-3 and TRBJ1-1; TRBD1 might be the D (6 bases). The V gene lost 7 bases and the J gene lost 0 bases, with 12 bases spanning the gap. CDR3 length: 14 amino acids. Germline CDR1 is MNHEY and CDR2 is SVGEGT. The CDR3 region is CASTKGGLNTEAFF. The DNA for the CDR3 is TGTGCCAGCACCAAAGGGGGTTTGAACACTGAAGCTTTCTTT.

Only a few counts were recorded for this clonotype. The chain joins TRBV4-1 to TRBJ2-1; 9 nucleotides line up with TRBD1. The CDR3 loop spans 14 amino acids. V lost 4 bases, J lost 9 bases, and 7 bases stayed unmatched. Germline loops: CDR1 MGHRA, CDR2 YSYEKL. CDR3 DNA: TGCGCCAGCAGCCCCTGGGACAGGGCAAGTGAGCAGTTCTTC. This sequence encodes CASSPWDRASEQFF.

This CDR3 reads CASSRKGGDEQYF. The CDR3, as DNA: TGTGCCAGCAGCCGAAAAGGGGGCGACGAGCAGTACTTC. The chain uses TRBV21-1 and TRBJ2-7; TRBD1 was called by the table and not checked on the DNA. TRBV21-1 is a known pseudogene. This CDR3 has 13 residues.